These 25 T cell receptor beta chains were all obtained from the same sample, sequenced in a study of OX40 agonist ivuxolimab in advanced cancers. Profiled with immunoSEQ multiplex PCR; TCRdb holds only in-frame clones, not every one. The sample has around 66,000 clones, around 81% seen once; the top ten hold roughly 4.1%. The starting material was CD4+ or CD8+ T cells sorted from blood, obtained in a trial of the OX40 agonist ivuxolimab. These receptors all come from an adult with an advanced solid tumor such as melanoma, head and neck, liver or kidney cancer.

This chain joins TRBV5-4 and TRBJ1-1; D is uncertain. Trimming left V 4 bases short and J 0 bases short, with 16 bases between. The CDR3 covers 16 residues. The germline V gene has CDR1 SGHNT and CDR2 YYREEE (reference sequence). The CDR3 DNA sequence: TGTGCCAGCAGCCCCCAACCCACCGACCTGAACACTGAAGCTTTCTTT. It specifies CASSPQPTDLNTEAFF.

A few counts support this clone. The J gene is TRBJ2-5, the V gene TRBV29-1, with D perhaps matching TRBD2 (6 bases). The CDR3 is 13 amino acids. Deletions cut 8 bases from V and 3 bases from J, with 16 bases between. The germline V gene encodes CDR1 SQVTM and CDR2 ANQGSEA. The DNA for the CDR3 is TGCAGCTTTCGACGCTGGGGGGAAGAGACCCAGTACTTC. The encoded protein is CSFRRWGEETQYF.

V and J are TRBV10-3 and TRBJ1-2, with 10 bases aligning to TRBD1. Trimming cost V 9 bases and J 7 bases; bases outside gene matches: 11. Germline CDR1 and CDR2: ENHRY and SYGVKD. CDR3 length: 14 residues. DNA for the CDR3: TGTGCCATTGAACCCGGGACAGGGGCAGGTGGCTACACCTTC. It is translated as CAIEPGTGAGGYTF.

This clone has only one observation. The chain carries TRBV2 and TRBJ1-5; maybe TRBD1 (5 bases). The CDR3 is 14 residues long. V lost 5 bases to trimming and J lost 0 bases, with 8 bases between them. Germline V lookup: CDR1 SNHLY, CDR2 FYNNEI. CDR3 DNA: TGTGCCAGCAGTCAGGGAATTAGCAATCAGCCCCAGCATTTT. Translation: CASSQGISNQPQHF.

The chain carries TRBV27 and TRBJ1-1; TRBD1 aligns across 10 bases. Trimming took 3 bases from V and 7 from J; bases not matched to a gene: 8. Germline CDR1 reads MNHEY; CDR2 reads SMNVEV (reference sequence). The CDR3 length is 15 residues. The CDR3 here is CASSFVGQGRGEAFF. CDR3 coding DNA: TGTGCCAGCAGTTTTGTGGGACAGGGGCGCGGTGAAGCTTTCTTT.

V and J are TRBV28 and TRBJ1-1; D call uncertain. V shed 6 bases and J shed 0 bases, with 11 bases lying between them. Per germline, CDR1 MDHEN and CDR2 SYDVKM. This CDR3 has 14 residues. DNA of the CDR3: TGTGCCAGCAGATTTGGTCTGTTGAACACTGAAGCTTTCTTT. Its translation: CASRFGLLNTEAFF.

The chain employs TRBV6-1 and TRBJ1-1, with D tentatively TRBD1 (6 bases). Trimming cost V 3 bases and J 9 bases, with 14 bases left between them. Per germline, CDR1 MNHNS and CDR2 SASEGT. This CDR3 is 13 amino acids long. The CDR3 loop is CASSDAAGVKAFF. CDR3 DNA: TGTGCCAGCAGTGATGCCGCAGGGGTAAAAGCTTTCTTT.

This clone was recorded only once. The rearrangement uses TRBV6-6 and TRBJ1-1; the D gene is possibly TRBD1 (6 bases). The V end lost 7 bases, the J end lost 0 bases, and 9 bases lay between the germline ends. The germline CDR1 and CDR2 sequences are MNHNY and SVGAGI (reference sequence). This CDR3 is 13 amino acids long. The CDR3 coding sequence is TGTGCCAGCACTACAGGGATGAACACTGAAGCTTTCTTT. The encoded protein is CASTTGMNTEAFF.

The chain uses TRBV27 and TRBJ1-3; a possible D gene is TRBD1 (5 bases). V lost 5 bases and J 0 bases, leaving 14 bases between the germline ends. From germline, CDR1 is MNHEY and CDR2 SMNVEV (reference sequence). The CDR3 covers 16 residues. CDR3: CASSLGPGGSGNTIYF. The CDR3, as DNA: TGTGCCAGCAGTCTGGGCCCCGGGGGCTCTGGAAACACCATATATTTT.

The chain is built from TRBV7-3 and TRBJ2-6; D not certain. Germline V gene sequence: CDR1 SGHTA, CDR2 FQGTGA. CDR3 length equals 16 residues. V was pared by 5 bases and J by 1 base, with 12 bases between. CDR3 in amino acids: CASSPIPGSGANVLTF. The CDR3 DNA follows: TGTGCCAGCAGCCCTATCCCCGGTTCTGGGGCCAACGTCCTGACTTTC.

The V call is TRBV6-5, the J call TRBJ1-6; D is perhaps TRBD1 (5 bases). Trimming pared 0 bases from V and 10 bases from J, leaving 13 bases between. The CDR3 runs 15 residues. Germline V gene data show CDR1 as MNHEY and CDR2 as SVGAGI. The CDR3, as DNA: TGTGCCAGCAGTTACTCATCCGGGGGGAAGTCACCCCTCCACTTT. Protein: CASSYSSGGKSPLHF.

V and J are TRBV19 and TRBJ2-5; D is unresolved. Germline V lookup: CDR1 LNHDA, CDR2 SQIVND (reference sequence). CDR3 length: 14 amino acids. Trimming took 3 bases from V and 2 from J, leaving 10 bases between them. The CDR3 here is CASSITGSQETQYF. Here the CDR3 DNA reads TGTGCCAGTAGTATTACCGGGTCGCAAGAGACCCAGTACTTC.

The rearrangement uses TRBV5-1 and TRBJ2-5; D uncertain. The germline V gene encodes CDR1 SGHRS and CDR2 YFSETQ. Trimming shortened V by 8 bases and J by 5 bases, and 19 bases separated the two germline ends. The CDR3 has 14 amino acids. CDR3 protein: CASAADGGSETQYF. Here the CDR3 DNA reads TGCGCCAGTGCCGCAGACGGTGGATCTGAGACCCAGTACTTC.

This clone was detected a few times. The rearrangement uses TRBV28 and TRBJ1-2; possible D gene TRBD1, 5 bases. Germline V gene data show CDR1 as MDHEN and CDR2 as SYDVKM. Deletions cut 5 bases from V and 1 base from J, with 17 bases between. The CDR3 sequence is 16 residues long. The CDR3 sequence is CASSPVGRALNYGYTF. The CDR3 DNA reads as TGTGCCAGCAGTCCCGTGGGCAGGGCCCTTAACTATGGCTACACCTTC.

The chain uses TRBV6-5 and TRBJ2-7, with D maybe TRBD2 (5 bases). Trimming left V 6 bases short and J 7 bases short, with 19 bases between. This CDR3 is built from 14 residues. The V gene's germline CDR1 is MNHEY and CDR2 SVGAGI. In DNA, the CDR3 is TGTGCCAGCAGAACCGCCGGGCTAGCTGGGGAGCAGTACTTC. Translation gives CASRTAGLAGEQYF.

This chain connects TRBV7-2 to TRBJ1-3; 7 positions agree with TRBD1. V was clipped by 7 bases and J by 6 bases; unmatched bases: 24. CDR1 and CDR2 (germline): SGHTA, FQGNSA. The CDR3 totals 19 residues. This CDR3 is CASTSYGLTGSGGANTIYF. The CDR3, as DNA: TGTGCCAGCACCTCATACGGCCTGACAGGGTCCGGTGGGGCAAACACCATATATTTT.

This chain uses TRBV9 with TRBJ1-2; no definite D call. This CDR3 contains 15 residues. V was pared by 0 bases and J by 0 bases, with 9 bases between. Germline CDR1 reads SGDLS; CDR2 reads YYNGEE. The DNA of the CDR3 is TGTGCCAGCAGCGTAGTCCCTTGGGCTAACTATGGCTACACCTTC. Protein product: CASSVVPWANYGYTF.

Of note for this clone: The sample contains more than one DNA sequence encoding this CDR3. This sequence joins TRBV5-1 and TRBJ2-5; 9 positions agree with TRBD2. The CDR3 has 18 amino acids. With V trimmed by 0 bases and J by 5 bases, 14 bases remained unmatched. Germline CDR1 is SGHRS and CDR2 is YFSETQ. CDR3 in DNA: TGCGCCAGCAGCTTGGTGTCTGGGCTAGCGGGGCCGGGGGAGACCCAGTACTTC. This codes for CASSLVSGLAGPGETQYF.

This clone has a single count. The chain couples TRBV6-1 to TRBJ2-1; 8 nucleotides align to TRBD1. CDR3 length: 16 amino acids. Looked up from germline, CDR1 is MNHNS and CDR2 is SASEGT. Unmatched junction bases numbered 9, after V lost 0 bases and J lost 8 bases. In DNA form, the CDR3 reads TGTGCCAGCAGTGAAGCACCCGGACAGGGTGTCCATGAGCAGTTCTTC. This codes for CASSEAPGQGVHEQFF.

The chain recombines TRBV5-1 with TRBJ1-1; D unresolved. Trimming shortened V by 5 bases and J by 5 bases, and 7 bases separated the two germline ends. The CDR3 is 11 amino acids. CDR1 and CDR2 (germline): SGHRS, YFSETQ. CDR3 sequence reads: CASRQETEAFF. In DNA, the CDR3 is TGCGCCAGCAGGCAGGAAACTGAAGCTTTCTTT.

As for this clone: At one end the junction does not follow the germline gene, possibly because of a read error. The chain uses TRBV18 and TRBJ2-5; D tentatively fits TRBD1 or TRBD2 (5 bases each). The CDR3 extends over 13 amino acids. Germline CDR1 KGHSH, CDR2 LQKENI. The CDR3 DNA is TGTGCCAACTCACCGGGACACCAAGAGACCCAGTACTTC. It encodes CANSPGHQETQYF. Filled out from reference TRBV18 and TRBJ2-5, the complete variable domain reads NAGVMQNPRHLVRRRGQEARLRCSPMKGHSHVYWYRQLPEEGLKFMVYLQKENIIDESGMPKERFSAEFPKEGPSILRIQQVVRGDSAAYFCANSPGHQETQYFGPGTRLLVL.

CDR3 sequence (DNA): TGTGCCCCCCGTCCCTCCTATAATTCACCCCTCCACTTT. Encoded protein: CAPRPSYNSPLHF. The rearrangement uses TRBV10-3 and TRBJ1-6; D not certain. The germline V gene has CDR1 ENHRY and CDR2 SYGVKD. The CDR3 covers 13 residues. V was cut by 11 bases and J by 0 bases, with 8 bases left in between.

The J gene is TRBJ1-5, the V gene TRBV11-2; TRBD1 might be the D (5 bases). Trimming took off 5 bases at V and 2 bases at J, with 10 bases between the two ends. The CDR3 loop spans 14 amino acids. Germline-derived CDR1 and CDR2 are SGHAT and FQNNGV. The CDR3 here is CASSPGVGNQPQHF. CDR3 coding DNA: TGTGCCAGCAGCCCGGGGGTTGGCAATCAGCCCCAGCATTTT.

The V call is TRBV9, the J call TRBJ2-5, with unresolved D. Trimming left V 3 bases short and J 1 base short, with 10 bases between. Germline-derived CDR1 and CDR2 are SGDLS and YYNGEE. CDR3 length: 14 amino acids. DNA of the CDR3: TGTGCCAGCAGCGCAGGACGGACCCAAGAGACCCAGTACTTC. Protein sequence: CASSAGRTQETQYF.

J is TRBJ2-2 and V is TRBV4-3; D gene uncertain. V lost 1 base, J lost 4 bases, and 13 bases lay in between. Germline V CDR1 and CDR2: LGHNA, YSLEER. The CDR3 has 16 residues. The CDR3 DNA reads TGCGCCAGCAGCCAAGTGCTGACGACTTCCACCGGGGAGCTGTTTTTT. It specifies CASSQVLTTSTGELFF.